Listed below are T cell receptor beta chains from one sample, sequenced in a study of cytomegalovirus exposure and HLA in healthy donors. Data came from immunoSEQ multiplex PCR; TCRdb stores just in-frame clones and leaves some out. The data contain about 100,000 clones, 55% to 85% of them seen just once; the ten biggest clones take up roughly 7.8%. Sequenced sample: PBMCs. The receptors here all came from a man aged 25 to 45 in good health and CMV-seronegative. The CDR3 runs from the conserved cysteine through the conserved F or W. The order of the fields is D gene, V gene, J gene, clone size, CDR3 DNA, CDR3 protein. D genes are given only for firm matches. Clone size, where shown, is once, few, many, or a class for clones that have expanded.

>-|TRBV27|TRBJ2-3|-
TGTGCCAGCAGTTCGGTTAGCACAGATACGCAGTATTTT
CASSSVSTDTQYF
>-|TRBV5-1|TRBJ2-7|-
TGCGCCAGCTCCATAAGTGACAGATCGGACGAGCAGTACTTC
CASSISDRSDEQYF
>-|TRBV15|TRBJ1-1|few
TGTGCCACCAGCAGAGATCGATTGGAGATGAACACTGAAGCTTTCTTT
CATSRDRLEMNTEAFF
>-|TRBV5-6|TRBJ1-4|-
TGTGCCAGCAGCCTGGGACAAGGCGATCCCGAAAAACTGTTTTTT
CASSLGQGDPEKLFF
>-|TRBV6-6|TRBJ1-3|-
TGTGCCAGCAGTTACCCACAGGGTAGTGGAAACACCATATATTTT
CASSYPQGSGNTIYF
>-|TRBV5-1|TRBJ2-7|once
TGCGCCAGCAGCTTAGCCCAGCCTACTACCTACGAGCAGTACTTC
CASSLAQPTTYEQYF
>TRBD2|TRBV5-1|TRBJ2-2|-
TGCGCCAGCAGCTTGGCCGGGACTAGGAACACCGGGGAGCTGTTTTTT
CASSLAGTRNTGELFF
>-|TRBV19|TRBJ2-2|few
TGTGCCAGTAGTATCGGCAGGACCGGGGAGCTGTTTTTT
CASSIGRTGELFF
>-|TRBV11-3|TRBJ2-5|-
TGTGCCAGCAGCTTAGGATACAGGGAGGGGACCCAGTACTTC
CASSLGYREGTQYF
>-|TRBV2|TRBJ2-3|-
TGTGCCGGGAAGACAGTTATTAGCACAGATACGCAGTATTTT
CAGKTVISTDTQYF
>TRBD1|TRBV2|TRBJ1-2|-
TGTGCCAGCAGACTCAGGGGACAGGGGAATGGCTACACCTTC
CASRLRGQGNGYTF
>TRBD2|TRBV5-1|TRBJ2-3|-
TGCGCCAGCAGCTCCTTACTAGCGGGAGAAACAGATACGCAGTATTTT
CASSSLLAGETDTQYF
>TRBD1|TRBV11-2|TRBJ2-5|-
TGTGCCAGCAGCTTAGTGACAGGGGAATTCCAAGAGACCCAGTACTTC
CASSLVTGEFQETQYF
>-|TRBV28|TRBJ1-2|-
TGTGCCAGCAGTTTGAACTCCTATGGCTACACCTTC
CASSLNSYGYTF
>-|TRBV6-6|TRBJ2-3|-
TGTGCCAGCAGTTACTCGGGGGGTACGCAGTATTTT
CASSYSGGTQYF
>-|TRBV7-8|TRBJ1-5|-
TGTGCCAGCAGCTTAGTTTGGTCAGGGTCTGATCCCAATCAGCCCCAGCATTTT
CASSLVWSGSDPNQPQHF
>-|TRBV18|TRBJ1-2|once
TGTGCCAGCTCACCACTCGCGAGGGCCTATGGCTACACCTTC
CASSPLARAYGYTF
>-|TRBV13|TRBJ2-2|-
TGTGCCAGCAGCACGAAGACTAGTGTGTTCGCCGGGGAGCTGTTTTTT
CASSTKTSVFAGELFF
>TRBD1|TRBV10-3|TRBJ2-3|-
TGTGCCATCAGCCTTAACAGGGGAGATACGCAGTATTTT
CAISLNRGDTQYF
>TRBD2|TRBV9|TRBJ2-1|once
TGTGCCAGCAGATCGACTAGCGGGGACAATGAGCAGTTCTTC
CASRSTSGDNEQFF
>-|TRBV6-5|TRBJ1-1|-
TGTGCCAGCAAGGGTGGTCAGGGAATGGGTGAAGCTTTCTTT
CASKGGQGMGEAFF
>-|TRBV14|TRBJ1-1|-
TGTGTCAGCAGCCAAGTCCCCCAAGAAGCTTTCTTT
CVSSQVPQEAFF
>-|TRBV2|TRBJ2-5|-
TGTGCCAGCAGTTACGACAGGCGGGAGACCCAGTACTTC
CASSYDRRETQYF
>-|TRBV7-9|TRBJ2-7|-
TGTGCCAGCAGCTTAGAAGCCCTTAGCTCCTACGAGCAGTACTTC
CASSLEALSSYEQYF
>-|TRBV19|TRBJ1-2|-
TGTGCCAGTAGCTCCGGACATCTGGGGAACTATGGCTACACCTTC
CASSSGHLGNYGYTF
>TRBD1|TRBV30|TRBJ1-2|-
TGTGCCTGGAGTATAGGGACAGGGGGCGCGGCAGGCTACACCTTC
CAWSIGTGGAAGYTF
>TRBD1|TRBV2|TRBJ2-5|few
TGTGCCAGCAGTGATTGGGACAGGGGGTCGGTTGAGCAGTACTTC
CASSDWDRGSVEQYF
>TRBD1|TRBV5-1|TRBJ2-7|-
TGCGCCAGCAGCTTGGGACAGGGGGCGATCTACGAGCAGTACTTC
CASSLGQGAIYEQYF
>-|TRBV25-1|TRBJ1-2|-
TGTGCCAGCAGACCCACAGGGTCGAGAGGCTACACCTTC
CASRPTGSRGYTF
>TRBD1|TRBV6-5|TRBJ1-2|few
TGTGCCAGCAGTTACAGAGGACAGGGCATCTATGGCTACACCTTC
CASSYRGQGIYGYTF
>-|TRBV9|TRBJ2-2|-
TGTGCCAGCAGCCCGAGCGTCGCCGGGGAGCTGTTTTTT
CASSPSVAGELFF
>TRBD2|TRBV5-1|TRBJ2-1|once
TGCGCCAGCAGCTCAAAGCGGGGGGCCTACAATGAGCAGTTCTTC
CASSSKRGAYNEQFF
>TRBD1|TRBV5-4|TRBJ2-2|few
TGTGCCAGCAGCTTCGACAGGGGTAACACCGGGGAGCTGTTTTTT
CASSFDRGNTGELFF
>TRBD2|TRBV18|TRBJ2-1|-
TGTGCCAGCTCAATAGCGGGGGGGCAAACTTACAATGAGCAGTTCTTC
CASSIAGGQTYNEQFF
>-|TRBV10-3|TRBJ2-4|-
TGTGCCACGAAGGGGCTAAACATTCAGTACTTC
CATKGLNIQYF
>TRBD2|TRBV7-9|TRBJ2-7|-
TGTGCCAGCAGCTCTAGCCCTAGCGGGAGTTGGAACGAGCAGTACTTC
CASSSSPSGSWNEQYF
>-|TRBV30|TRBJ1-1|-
TGTGCCTGGAGGGGTGGGGCAGTTCAACAAGCTTTCTTT
CAWRGGAVQQAFF
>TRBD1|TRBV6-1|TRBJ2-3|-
TGTGCCAGCAAATTTGGACAGGGCACAGATACGCAGTATTTT
CASKFGQGTDTQYF
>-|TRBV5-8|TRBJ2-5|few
TGTGCCAGCCCAATCCAATTGGAGACCCAGTACTTC
CASPIQLETQYF
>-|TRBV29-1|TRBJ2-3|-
TGCATGGCGCGGAGCACAGATACGCAGTATTTT
CMARSTDTQYF
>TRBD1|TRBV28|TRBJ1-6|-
TGTGCCAGCAGTTTCAGGGGGCAGAATTCACCCCTCCACTTT
CASSFRGQNSPLHF
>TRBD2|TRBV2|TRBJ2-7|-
TGTGCCAGCCTGGGACTAGCTTACGAGCAGTACTTC
CASLGLAYEQYF
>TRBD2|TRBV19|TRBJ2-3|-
TGTGCCAGTAGTCAGAAAGGGCGGGAGGGCCCGGATACGCAGTATTTT
CASSQKGREGPDTQYF
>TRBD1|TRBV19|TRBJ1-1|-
TGTGCCAGTAGTAGCACAGGGGGCATTCGTATTGAAGCTTTCTTT
CASSSTGGIRIEAFF
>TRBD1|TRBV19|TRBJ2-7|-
TGTGCCAGTACCCCGGACAGGGACTCCTACGAGCAGTACTTC
CASTPDRDSYEQYF
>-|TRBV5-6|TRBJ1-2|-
TGTGCCAGCAGCTTTTCAGGGGTCTATGGCTACACCTTC
CASSFSGVYGYTF
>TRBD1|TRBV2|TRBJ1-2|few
TGTGCCAGCAGTGGCAAGACAGGGTCGGGCGGCTACACCTTC
CASSGKTGSGGYTF
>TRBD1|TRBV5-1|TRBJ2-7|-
TGCGCCAGCAGCCCCCCAGGGGGCGCGGCGTACGAGCAGTACTTC
CASSPPGGAAYEQYF
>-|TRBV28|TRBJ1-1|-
TGTGCCAGCAGTTTATGGGGACACCACACTGAAGCTTTCTTT
CASSLWGHHTEAFF
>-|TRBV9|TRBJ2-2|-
TGTGCCAGCAGCGTAGGGGCCGCGGGGCAAACCGGGGAGCTGTTTTTT
CASSVGAAGQTGELFF
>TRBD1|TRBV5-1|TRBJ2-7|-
TGCGCCAGCAGCTCCACAGGGGCGGGTTTCTACGAGCAGTACTTC
CASSSTGAGFYEQYF
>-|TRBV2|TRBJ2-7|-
TGTGCCAGCAGTGCCTCAGGGGAGCAGTACTTC
CASSASGEQYF
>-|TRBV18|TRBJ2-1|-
TGTGCCAGCTCACCCAGGGACACTTACAATGAGCAGTTCTTC
CASSPRDTYNEQFF
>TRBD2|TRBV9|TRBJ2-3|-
TGTGCCAGCAGCCCCGGCCTGGAGCGGGGAAGTACGCAGTATTTT
CASSPGLERGSTQYF